The 3 T cell receptor beta chains reported below all come from one sample, sequenced in a study of blood T cell repertoires in COVID-19. Sequenced by immunoSEQ multiplex PCR; TCRdb stores in-frame clones only, minus some. The repertoire consists of over 400,000 clones, with 86% occurring once and the leading ten covering more than 1.4%. Sequencing was performed on peripheral blood. These receptors came from a woman in her 30s with active or convalescent COVID-19.

This clone was observed a few times. The V call is TRBV3-1 (or the pseudogene TRBV3-2), the J call TRBJ2-3; D possibly corresponds to TRBD2 (5 bases). This CDR3 comprises 15 residues. Deletions cut 6 bases from V and 0 bases from J, with 13 bases between. Looked up from germline, CDR1 is LGHDT and CDR2 is YNNKEL (reference sequence). The CDR3 sequence: CASRPEGSSTDTQYF. The CDR3 nucleotides read TGTGCCAGCAGACCCGAGGGTTCTAGCACAGATACGCAGTATTTT.

CDR3 amino acids: CAISEIRYGYTF. The CDR3, as DNA: TGTGCCATCAGTGAGATCAGGTACGGCTACACCTTC. This chain uses TRBV10-3 with TRBJ1-2; D uncertain. Germline CDR1 is ENHRY and CDR2 is SYGVKD. This CDR3 is built from 12 residues. Trimming pared 2 bases from V and 8 bases from J, leaving 9 bases between.

The gene calls are TRBV11-2 and TRBJ1-2; 10 bases agree with TRBD1. The trim removed 5 bases at V and 7 bases at J, leaving 1 base unmatched. CDR1 and CDR2 from the germline V gene are SGHAT and FQNNGV. The CDR3 covers 12 residues. The CDR3 DNA reads TGTGCCAGCAGCGGACAGGGGGGTGGCTACACCTTC. Residues: CASSGQGGGYTF.